The sequence of this T cell receptor beta chain was determined in a study of T cell responses to AZD1222 COVID-19 vaccine. Study context: Second doses were pooled across both intervals (about 4 or about 12 weeks). The study's findings and limits: Repertoire collection took place solely once the T cell response had peaked. There were mostly white British donors and more females than males, and clonal diversity was possibly underestimated.

In the case of this clone: What it binds is not known.

Repertoires were generated with immunoSEQ multiplex PCR, while TCRdb's copy carries only in-frame clones and drops some. The table has 150,000 to 200,000 clones, roughly 89% seen once. The sequences come from peripheral blood, collected on day 0 of AZD1222 vaccination. The TCR originated in an adult in good health.

This CDR3 reads CASSRGYNSPLHF. For the CDR3, the DNA is TGTGCCAGCTCACGGGGCTATAATTCACCCCTCCACTTT. J is TRBJ1-6 and V is TRBV27; D is unresolved. CDR1 is MNHEY, CDR2 SMNVEV, per germline (reference sequence). CDR3 size: 13 residues. Deletions cut 8 bases from V and 3 bases from J, with 8 bases between.